This entry lists 3 T cell receptor beta chains sequenced from one sample in a study of CD8+ T cells in alopecia areata. Sorting relied on CD4, CD8alpha, NKG2D, NKG2ACE and other markers applied to pooled cutaneous lymph node cells. The sequencing template was cDNA reverse transcribed from extracted RNA. TCRdb's copy holds only in-frame clones and misses some; the assay was immunoSEQ multiplex PCR. Listed for the sample are 270,000 or so clones, none seen a single time. Sequenced: CD4+ T cells sorted from a lymph node. These receptors were taken from a C3H/HeJ mouse with alopecia areata. The MHC haplotype of this mouse line is H2-k.

Worth noting for this clone: Gene names and germline match the mouse. Sequencing ends 4 residues short of the CDR3 end; the germline J gene provides the rest. J is TRBJ2-7 and V is TRBV19; 7 nucleotides line up with TRBD2. The length of the CDR3 is 13 residues. With 6 bases clipped from V and 0 bases from J, the junction kept 3 bases outside the gene matches. Germline V gene sequence: CDR1 FNHDT, CDR2 SITEND (reference sequence). The CDR3 here is CASIGGFSYEQYF. CDR3 DNA, as far as it was read: TGTGCCAGCATTGGGGGGTTCTCCTAT.

Comments on this clone: The listed genes are named as in mouse. Sequencing ends 4 residues short of the CDR3 end; the germline J gene provides the rest. V and J are TRBV13-2 and TRBJ2-1; a possible D gene is TRBD1 (5 bases). Germline V lookup: CDR1 NNHNN, CDR2 SYGAGS (reference sequence). This CDR3 contains 12 residues. The covered CDR3 bases are TGTGCCAGCGGTGACGACAGAACT. Amino acid sequence: CASGDDRT. The CDR3 as a whole reads CASGDDRTEQFF.

This clone has a handful of counts. The gene symbols are mouse symbols. The read terminates 3 residues before the CDR3 end, so the remaining end is supplied by the germline J gene. The genes are TRBV1 and TRBJ1-6; TRBD1 matches at 8 bases. TRBJ1-6 is placed among ORFs of uncertain function. The CDR3 has 14 amino acids. With 2 bases clipped from V and 8 bases from J, the junction kept 2 bases outside the gene matches. Germline CDR1 reads NSQYPW; CDR2 reads LRSPGD (reference sequence). CDR3 DNA (partial): TGCACCTGCAGTGCACCAGGGGGCGATTCGCCC. The encoded protein is CTCSAPGGDSP. The CDR3, in full, reads CTCSAPGGDSPLYF.